This TCR beta chain was captured in a study of blood T cell repertoires in COVID-19. V was pared by 7 bases and J by 6 bases, with 11 bases of the junction left unmatched. CDR1 is LNHDA, CDR2 SQIVND, per germline (reference sequence). CDR3 length: 15 amino acids. Using immunoSEQ multiplex PCR, the repertoire was profiled, and TCRdb retains in-frame clones only, with some absent. The sample records about 430,000 clones, about 87% being singletons. This rearrangement joins TRBV19 to TRBJ2-1, with 8 nucleotides matching TRBD2. The source is a man in his late teens or twenties with COVID-19, enrolled during active disease. Sequenced input: peripheral blood. CDR3 in amino acids: CASTLGGGPGNEQFF. The CDR3 DNA follows: TGTGCCAGTACCCTCGGGGGGGGGCCAGGCAATGAGCAGTTCTTC.